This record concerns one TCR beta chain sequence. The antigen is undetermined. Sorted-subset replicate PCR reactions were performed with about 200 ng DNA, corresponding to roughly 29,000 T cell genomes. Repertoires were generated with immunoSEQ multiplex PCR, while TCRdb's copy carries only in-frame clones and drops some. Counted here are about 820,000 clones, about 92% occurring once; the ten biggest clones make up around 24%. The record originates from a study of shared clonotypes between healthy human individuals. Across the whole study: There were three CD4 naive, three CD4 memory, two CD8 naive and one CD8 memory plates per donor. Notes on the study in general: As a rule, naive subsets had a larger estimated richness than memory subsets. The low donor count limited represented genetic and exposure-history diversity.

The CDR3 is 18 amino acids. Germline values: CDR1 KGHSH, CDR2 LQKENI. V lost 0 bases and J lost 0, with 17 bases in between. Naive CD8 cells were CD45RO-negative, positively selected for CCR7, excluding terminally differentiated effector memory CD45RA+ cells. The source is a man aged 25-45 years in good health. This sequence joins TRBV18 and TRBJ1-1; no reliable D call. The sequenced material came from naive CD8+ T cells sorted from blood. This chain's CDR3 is CASSPPPYSPLMNTEAFF. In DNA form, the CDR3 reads TGTGCCAGCTCACCACCGCCTTACTCCCCCCTGATGAACACTGAAGCTTTCTTT.